These 27 T cell receptor beta chains were all obtained from the same sample, sequenced in a study of radiotherapy plus CTLA-4 blockade in lung cancer (dated by TCRdb to between 2018 and 2020). Preparation of the library involved the immunoSEQ multiplex PCR assay. Not all clones reach the TCRdb copy of this immuneACCESS table, which keeps in-frame sequences only. Checked studies attribute under half of the gap to unresolved V genes and leave the rest unexplained. The sample table contains 80,000 to 100,000 clones; only one count was recorded for around 83% of them. The leading ten clones occupy 3% to 4% of the sample. The specimen was peripheral blood, collected from a patient treated with radiotherapy plus ipilimumab. The source of these receptors is a human donor with non-small cell lung cancer who had a partial response to radiotherapy plus ipilimumab.

The V call is TRBV5-1, the J call TRBJ2-1, with D maybe TRBD2 (6 bases). Germline loops: CDR1 SGHRS, CDR2 YFSETQ. V lost 0 bases and J lost 8, with 9 bases in between. The CDR3 is 13 residues long. The CDR3 DNA reads as TGCGCCAGCAGCTTGGTCGGGGGATATGAGCAGTTCTTC. This encodes CASSLVGGYEQFF. The full variable domain, completed using reference TRBV5-1 and TRBJ2-1, is KAGVTQTPRYLIKTRGQQVTLSCSPISGHRSVSWYQQTPGQGLQFLFEYFSETQRNKGNFPGRFSGRQFSNSRSEMNVSTLELGDSALYLCASSLVGGYEQFFGPGTRLTVL.

CDR3 nucleotides: TGTGCCAGCACCGGGTGGGCGGCGACTAGCGGTTACAATGAGCAGTTCTTC. The encoded protein is CASTGWAATSGYNEQFF. The chain joins TRBV27 to TRBJ2-1, with TRBD2 matching over 9 bases. Germline trimming cut 7 bases from V and 4 bases from J; bases unmatched to any gene: 14. This CDR3 comprises 17 residues. CDR1 MNHEY and CDR2 SMNVEV come from the germline V gene (reference sequence).

This clone came up once. This rearrangement joins TRBV5-6 to TRBJ2-7; 7 nucleotides match TRBD2. CDR1 is SGHDT and CDR2 is YYEEEE in the germline V gene. V lost 4 bases to trimming and J lost 4 bases; unmatched junction nucleotides: 8. The CDR3 length is 14 residues. Here the CDR3 reads CASSPKLRGYEQYF. Here the CDR3 DNA reads TGTGCCAGCAGCCCTAAGTTGCGGGGGTACGAGCAGTACTTC.

This chain connects TRBV19 to TRBJ2-2; TRBD1 agrees at 8 bases. The CDR3 sequence is 14 residues long. Trimming took 8 bases from V and 1 from J; bases not matched to a gene: 3. In germline, CDR1 is LNHDA, CDR2 SQIVND (reference sequence). In nucleotides, the CDR3 is TGTGCCAGTTCGGACAGGGTGAACACCGGGGAGCTGTTTTTT. Its translation is CASSDRVNTGELFF.

The chain links TRBV11-3 to TRBJ2-5; the match to TRBD2 covers 7 bases. Gene TRBJ2-7 matches the end of the DNA better, so the J call may be wrong. Germline V gene data show CDR1 as SGHNT and CDR2 as YENEEA. The CDR3 spans 13 residues. CDR3 DNA: TGTGCCAGCAGCTTGACTAGCCGGTACGAGCAGTACTTC. It encodes CASSLTSRYEQYF.

The chain joins TRBV27 to TRBJ2-5; D may be TRBD1 (5 bases). Germline V gives CDR1 MNHEY, CDR2 SMNVEV (reference sequence). V was cut by 5 bases and J by 0 bases, with 37 bases left in between. The CDR3 totals 23 residues. The CDR3 DNA reads as TGTGCCAGCAGTACCCTTTCCGTACCACTCCCAACACCCCTCAGGGTGGACCAAGAGACCCAGTACTTC. This gives the protein CASSTLSVPLPTPLRVDQETQYF.

The genes are TRBV25-1 and TRBJ2-2, with 13 bases that match TRBD2. Germline V gene sequence: CDR1 MGHDK, CDR2 SYGVNS. CDR3 length equals 15 residues. After removal of 5 bases from V and 4 bases from J, the junction contained 1 base not matched to a gene. CDR3 DNA: TGTGCCAGCAGTACTAGCGGGAGGGCCACCGGGGAGCTGTTTTTT. Amino acid sequence: CASSTSGRATGELFF. Full variable domain (remainder filled in from reference TRBV25-1 and TRBJ2-2): EADIYQTPRYLVIGTGKKITLECSQTMGHDKMYWYQQDPGMELHLIHYSYGVNSTEKGDLSSESTVSRIRTEHFPLTLESARPSHTSQYLCASSTSGRATGELFFGEGSRLTVL.

This sequence joins TRBV5-5 and TRBJ2-3; D not certain. CDR1 is SGHKS, CDR2 YYEKEE, per germline (reference sequence). The CDR3 runs 15 residues. Between the trimmed V and J ends, which lost 4 bases and 0 bases, there was a span of 12 bases. CDR3 nucleotide sequence: TGTGCCAGCAGCCCCCCGGGTCGCAGCACAGATACGCAGTATTTT. Encoded protein: CASSPPGRSTDTQYF.

This clone was seen a few times. The V and J genes are TRBV5-4 and TRBJ1-4; D perhaps matches TRBD1 (5 bases). The germline V gene has CDR1 SGHNT and CDR2 YYREEE (reference sequence). The V gene lost 0 bases and the J gene lost 0 bases, with 9 bases spanning the gap. The CDR3 is 16 residues long. Here the CDR3 reads CASSLGAGSTNEKLFF. The CDR3 DNA reads TGTGCCAGCAGCTTGGGAGCAGGGTCAACTAATGAAAAACTGTTTTTT.

V and J are TRBV5-1 and TRBJ2-7; 8 positions agree with TRBD1. The CDR3 extends over 13 amino acids. V shed 3 bases and J 6 bases; nucleotides not matched to a gene: 5. The V gene's germline CDR1 is SGHRS and CDR2 YFSETQ. Here the CDR3 reads CASSSTGVGEQYF. The CDR3 region has the DNA TGCGCCAGCAGCTCGACAGGGGTTGGCGAGCAGTACTTC.

The chain employs TRBV6-5 and TRBJ2-5, with 7 bases that match TRBD2. The V gene's germline CDR1 is MNHEY and CDR2 SVGAGI. The V and J ends lost 5 bases and 5 bases, in that order; junction bases with no gene match: 11. The CDR3 runs 15 residues. CDR3 protein: CASSTTSAGRETQYF. CDR3 sequence (DNA): TGTGCCAGCAGTACCACTAGCGCGGGGCGGGAGACCCAGTACTTC.

The rearrangement links TRBV4-1 to TRBJ2-7, with 9 positions matching TRBD1. Germline-derived CDR1 and CDR2 are MGHRA and YSYEKL. The CDR3 contains 15 residues. Unmatched junction bases numbered 4, after V lost 1 base and J lost 3 bases. The DNA for the CDR3 is TGCGCCAGCAGCCAAGGAGCGACAGGGGGCTACGAGCAGTACTTC. Encoded protein: CASSQGATGGYEQYF.

V usage is TRBV11-2 and J usage is TRBJ2-3; TRBD1 agrees at 8 bases. This CDR3 has 16 residues. The V segment lost 5 bases and the J segment 2 bases; nucleotides outside the gene matches: 9. Germline V lookup: CDR1 SGHAT, CDR2 FQNNGV. The CDR3 reads CASSHQGASTTDTQYF. As DNA, the CDR3 is TGTGCCAGCAGCCATCAGGGGGCTAGCACCACAGATACGCAGTATTTT.

The chain joins TRBV7-9 to TRBJ2-1; 8 positions agree with TRBD2. V lost 3 bases to trimming and J lost 9 bases; unmatched junction nucleotides: 7. The CDR3 covers 14 residues. Germline lookup yields CDR1 SEHNR and CDR2 FQNEAQ (reference sequence). DNA of the CDR3: TGTGCCAGCAGCTTTGAAGCGGGAGCCAGTGAGCAGTTCTTC. Protein product: CASSFEAGASEQFF.

The V call is TRBV29-1, the J call TRBJ2-1; 12 bases align to TRBD2. The CDR3 is 14 amino acids. V shed 5 bases and J 9 bases; nucleotides not matched to a gene: 8. In germline, CDR1 is SQVTM, CDR2 ANQGSEA. The CDR3 DNA follows: TGCAGCGTTTTCGGACTAGCGGGATCCAGTGAGCAGTTCTTC. It yields the protein CSVFGLAGSSEQFF.

The chain couples TRBV5-1 to TRBJ1-1; D might be TRBD1 (6 bases). Germline CDR1 is SGHRS and CDR2 is YFSETQ. Trimming removed 4 bases from V and 6 bases from J, with 16 bases in between. The CDR3 extends over 14 amino acids. DNA of the CDR3: TGCGCCAGCAGCCGGGACACTCCCAAGGCTGAAGCTTTCTTT. Translated: CASSRDTPKAEAFF.

The chain links TRBV5-6 to TRBJ1-4; 10 bases fit TRBD1. The CDR3 runs 16 residues. The germline V gene encodes CDR1 SGHDT and CDR2 YYEEEE. J was trimmed by 3 bases and V by 4 bases; bases with no gene match: 6. The CDR3 DNA sequence: TGTGCCAGCAGCAGACAGGGGGCGCAGGCTAATGAAAAACTGTTTTTT. Amino acids: CASSRQGAQANEKLFF.

The sample holds a few counts of this clone. The chain has TRBV7-2 and TRBJ2-3; 7 nucleotides line up with TRBD1. There are 14 residues in the CDR3. CDR1 is SGHTA, CDR2 FQGNSA, per germline. Trimming removed 5 bases from V and 1 base from J; junction bases left unmatched: 3. The CDR3 DNA reads TGTGCCAGCAGCCCAGGACAGGGCACAGATACGCAGTATTTT. Protein product: CASSPGQGTDTQYF. Full variable domain (remainder filled in from reference TRBV7-2 and TRBJ2-3): GAGVSQSPSNKVTEKGKDVELRCDPISGHTALYWYRQSLGQGLEFLIYFQGNSAPDKSGLPSDRFSAERTGGSVSTLTIQRTQQEDSAVYLCASSPGQGTDTQYFGPGTRLTVL.

The genes are TRBV5-1 and TRBJ2-7; a possible D gene is TRBD1 (6 bases). The CDR3 length is 13 residues. V was clipped by 5 bases and J by 0 bases, with 9 bases between them. The germline gives CDR1 SGHRS, CDR2 YFSETQ. The CDR3 bases are TGCGCCAGCAGGACAGGAAGCTCCTACGAGCAGTACTTC. Protein sequence: CASRTGSSYEQYF. Based on the CDR3 plus reference TRBV5-1 and TRBJ2-7, the full variable domain is KAGVTQTPRYLIKTRGQQVTLSCSPISGHRSVSWYQQTPGQGLQFLFEYFSETQRNKGNFPGRFSGRQFSNSRSEMNVSTLELGDSALYLCASRTGSSYEQYFGPGTRLTVT.

This rearrangement joins TRBV2 to TRBJ2-3; D is possibly TRBD1 (6 bases). CDR3 size: 16 residues. The germline V gene encodes CDR1 SNHLY and CDR2 FYNNEI. Between the trimmed V and J ends, which lost 5 bases and 2 bases, there was a span of 17 bases. CDR3 protein: CASSLTGQANTDTQYF. CDR3 in DNA: TGTGCCAGCAGTTTGACAGGTCAGGCGAACACAGATACGCAGTATTTT.

The V gene is TRBV18, the J gene TRBJ1-4; D is uncertain. V was cut by 3 bases and J by 6 bases, with 17 bases left in between. The CDR3 totals 16 residues. Germline CDR1 KGHSH, CDR2 LQKENI. The DNA for the CDR3 is TGTGCCAGCTCACCCAACGAGGTCGGAGTCGATGAAAAACTGTTTTTT. This encodes CASSPNEVGVDEKLFF.

This clone has just one count. The J gene is TRBJ1-5, the V gene TRBV30, with a tentative D call TRBD1 (6 bases). CDR3 size: 15 residues. Germline CDR1 reads GTSNPN; CDR2 reads SVGIG (reference sequence). With 5 bases removed from V and 0 bases from J, the gap between germline ends came to 14 bases. The CDR3 reads CAWQPGEYSNQPQHF. CDR3 DNA: TGTGCCTGGCAGCCAGGGGAATATAGCAATCAGCCCCAGCATTTT.

This chain connects TRBV28 to TRBJ1-2; 7 bases fit TRBD1. Germline V gene lookup returns CDR1 MDHEN and CDR2 SYDVKM. The CDR3 extends over 14 amino acids. Losses at the gene ends were 4 bases for V and 4 bases for J; bases not matched to a gene: 6. CDR3 in amino acids: CASSSHRGGYGYTF. In nucleotides, the CDR3 is TGTGCCAGCAGTTCCCACAGGGGTGGCTATGGCTACACCTTC.

The genes are TRBV14 and TRBJ1-1; a weak D match, TRBD1 (5 bases). This CDR3 contains 15 residues. The ends were cut back, 3 bases at V and 0 bases at J, with 11 bases in the middle. Germline CDR1 is SGHDN and CDR2 is FVKESK. The CDR3 region is CASSHLPGMNTEAFF. The CDR3 nucleotides are TGTGCCAGCAGCCACCTCCCAGGGATGAACACTGAAGCTTTCTTT.

V gene TRBV7-2 combines with J gene TRBJ2-5; D gene uncertain. V was shortened by 5 bases and J by 2 bases, with 12 bases between the two germline ends. The CDR3 consists of 14 residues. Germline V lookup: CDR1 SGHTA, CDR2 FQGNSA. DNA of the CDR3: TGTGCCAGCAGCACACGAACGTCACAAGAGACCCAGTACTTC. This gives the protein CASSTRTSQETQYF. The whole variable domain, remainder taken from reference TRBV7-2 and TRBJ2-5, is GAGVSQSPSNKVTEKGKDVELRCDPISGHTALYWYRQSLGQGLEFLIYFQGNSAPDKSGLPSDRFSAERTGGSVSTLTIQRTQQEDSAVYLCASSTRTSQETQYFGPGTRLLVL.

The chain combines TRBV27 with TRBJ2-3; 10 nucleotides align to TRBD2. J gave up 4 bases and V 4 bases, and 8 bases lay outside the gene matches. Germline loops: CDR1 MNHEY, CDR2 SMNVEV (reference sequence). This CDR3 spans 16 amino acids. The CDR3 loop is CASSSPSGSISDTQYF. CDR3 sequence (DNA): TGTGCCAGCAGTTCCCCTAGCGGGAGTATTTCAGATACGCAGTATTTT.

The chain recombines TRBV28 with TRBJ2-7; 8 nucleotides line up with TRBD1. V was pared by 2 bases and J by 3 bases, with 9 bases of the junction left unmatched. Germline lookup yields CDR1 MDHEN and CDR2 SYDVKM. The CDR3 totals 16 residues. CDR3 residues: CASSLLGTGGSYEQYF. The CDR3 DNA sequence: TGTGCCAGCAGTTTACTAGGGACAGGCGGTAGCTACGAGCAGTACTTC.